This T cell receptor (beta chain) was obtained from a study of T cells in localized non-small cell lung cancer. Comment on this clone: Its antigen is unidentified.

Method: immunoSEQ multiplex PCR; TCRdb's copy keeps in-frame clones and lacks some. The sample contains under 25,000 clones, 85% to 95% of which appear only once. V lost 5 bases to trimming and J lost 0 bases; unmatched junction nucleotides: 1. This CDR3 has 15 residues. Germline CDR1 reads SGHVS; CDR2 reads FQNEAQ. Notes on the study in general: Across samples, adjacent lung featured a median roughly 60 of the top 100 tumor clones. Sequencing, confined to only one tumor region, leaves heterogeneity possible. Peak T cell clonality was found in uninvolved adjacent lung, exceeding tumor. Increased T cell density in blood showed an association with longer overall survival.

J is TRBJ1-5 and V is TRBV7-8; 10 nucleotides agree with TRBD1. This specimen was peripheral blood, taken before any cancer treatment. The receptor's source is a male donor at least 60 years old with stage I squamous cell lung carcinoma. CDR3 in amino acids: CASSRDRGSNQPQHF. In DNA form, the CDR3 reads TGTGCCAGCAGCCGGGACAGGGGTAGCAATCAGCCCCAGCATTTT.